These 25 T cell receptor beta chains were all obtained from the same sample, sequenced in a study of cytomegalovirus exposure and HLA in healthy donors. The study ran its PCR with 60 Vbeta and 13 Jbeta primers. Data came from immunoSEQ multiplex PCR; TCRdb stores just in-frame clones and leaves some out. The sample yields 150,000 to 200,000 clones, nearly 80% seen once. The sequenced sample was PBMCs. The source of these receptors is a man aged 35 to 55 in good health and CMV-seropositive.

This sequence joins TRBV6-5 and TRBJ2-7; D uncertain. V was clipped by 8 bases and J by 3 bases, with 11 bases between them. Germline V gives CDR1 MNHEY, CDR2 SVGAGI. The CDR3 has 12 amino acids. CDR3 sequence (DNA): TGTGCCAGCCAGGCCGGTAACTACGAGCAGTACTTC. It yields the protein CASQAGNYEQYF.

This clone has only a few counts. The chain employs TRBV7-2 and TRBJ2-5; maybe TRBD1 (6 bases). The CDR3 loop spans 16 amino acids. Germline CDR1 SGHTA, CDR2 FQGNSA. The germline V and J ends were trimmed by 0 bases and 0 bases, with 11 bases remaining between them. CDR3 sequence (DNA): TGTGCCAGCAGCTTAGCCGTAGGGACAAACCAAGAGACCCAGTACTTC. Amino acid sequence: CASSLAVGTNQETQYF.

This clone was picked up one time. The chain couples TRBV2 to TRBJ2-3; D is perhaps TRBD2 (6 bases). Germline loops: CDR1 SNHLY, CDR2 FYNNEI. The CDR3 runs 15 residues. V was pared by 6 bases and J by 0 bases, with 13 bases between. The CDR3 loop is CASSEGLASTDTQYF. The CDR3 DNA is TGTGCCAGCAGCGAGGGACTTGCTAGCACAGATACGCAGTATTTT.

CDR3 nucleotides: TGCGCCAGCAGCCTTTCGGCCACGGGGGACGAGCAGTACTTC. The encoded protein is CASSLSATGDEQYF. This sequence joins TRBV5-1 and TRBJ2-7; D possibly corresponds to TRBD2 (6 bases). The ends were cut back, 4 bases at V and 5 bases at J, with 16 bases in the middle. The CDR3 extends over 14 amino acids. Germline CDR1 SGHRS, CDR2 YFSETQ.

The chain is built from TRBV10-1 and TRBJ1-4; 10 nucleotides align to TRBD1. The V segment lost 8 bases and the J segment 8 bases; nucleotides outside the gene matches: 11. Germline V CDR1 and CDR2: WNHNN, SYGVQD (reference sequence). This CDR3 spans 15 amino acids. CDR3 in DNA: TGCGCCAGCGGTCGGCGAGGACAGGGGGGGGAAAAACTGTTTTTT. This sequence encodes CASGRRGQGGEKLFF.

The J gene is TRBJ1-2, the V gene TRBV6-6, with D uncertain. The CDR3 consists of 14 residues. Per the germline V gene, CDR1 is MNHNY and CDR2 is SVGAGI (reference sequence). The V end was cut by 0 bases, the J end by 1 base, with 6 bases between. The DNA of the CDR3 is TGTGCCAGCAGTTACTCACCGGGTAACTATGGCTACACCTTC. Translation: CASSYSPGNYGYTF.

V usage is TRBV6-1 and J usage is TRBJ1-2; possibly TRBD1 for D (6 bases). The germline V and J ends were trimmed by 7 bases and 8 bases, with 14 bases remaining between them. The CDR3 is 12 residues long. From germline, CDR1 is MNHNS and CDR2 SASEGT. The CDR3 DNA is TGTGCCAGCACCCCACAGGGTACGGGCTACACCTTC. Its translation is CASTPQGTGYTF.

The gene calls are TRBV7-2 and TRBJ2-3, with 10 nucleotides matching TRBD2. Germline V gene sequence: CDR1 SGHTA, CDR2 FQGNSA. Germline trimming cut 2 bases from V and 3 bases from J; bases unmatched to any gene: 5. The CDR3 consists of 16 residues. The CDR3 sequence is CASSLSASGRTDTQYF. The CDR3 nucleotides are TGTGCCAGCAGCTTATCTGCTAGCGGGAGAACAGATACGCAGTATTTT.

The J gene is TRBJ2-5, the V gene TRBV30; perhaps TRBD2 as D (6 bases). CDR1 is GTSNPN, CDR2 SVGIG, per germline (reference sequence). The V end was cut by 4 bases, the J end by 5 bases, with 14 bases between. CDR3 length: 13 residues. The CDR3 sequence: CAWTGGGRETQYF. CDR3 coding DNA: TGTGCCTGGACCGGGGGTGGGAGGGAGACCCAGTACTTC. Full variable domain (outside the CDR3, taken from reference TRBV30 and TRBJ2-5): SQTIHQWPATLVQPVGSPLSLECTVEGTSNPNLYWYRQAAGRGLQLLFYSVGIGQISSEVPQNLSASRPQDRQFILSSKKLLLSDSGFYLCAWTGGGRETQYFGPGTRLLVL.

The V gene is TRBV6-1, the J gene TRBJ2-6, with a possible D match to TRBD2 (6 bases). The V and J ends lost 3 bases and 15 bases respectively, with 24 bases between them. The length of the CDR3 is 16 residues. In germline, CDR1 is MNHNS, CDR2 SASEGT. CDR3: CASSDGGYIWPDGLTF. CDR3 bases: TGTGCCAGCAGTGACGGGGGTTACATATGGCCCGACGGCCTGACTTTC.

This chain links TRBV6-1 with TRBJ2-4, with D tentatively TRBD1 (6 bases). V was pared by 3 bases and J by 1 base, with 25 bases between. The CDR3 sequence is 20 residues long. The V gene's germline CDR1 is MNHNS and CDR2 SASEGT. CDR3 bases: TGTGCCAGCAGTGACCGGGACACCCGTTCTACCCATTGGGCCAAAAACATTCAGTACTTC. This codes for CASSDRDTRSTHWAKNIQYF.

This clone was observed a handful of times. The chain has TRBV29-1 and TRBJ2-7; 9 positions agree with TRBD1. The CDR3 consists of 16 residues. CDR1 is SQVTM, CDR2 ANQGSEA, per germline. The V and J ends lost 0 bases and 4 bases, in that order; junction bases with no gene match: 10. Written as DNA, the CDR3 is TGCAGCGTTGAAGAATTTGCCGGGACAGGGTTGTACGAGCAGTACTTC. Residues: CSVEEFAGTGLYEQYF.

The V and J genes are TRBV7-9 and TRBJ1-1, with D tentatively TRBD1 (6 bases). This CDR3 has 16 amino acids. V was shortened by 5 bases and J by 3 bases, with 19 bases between the two germline ends. The germline gives CDR1 SEHNR, CDR2 FQNEAQ (reference sequence). Here the CDR3 reads CASSPPRGGPDTEAFF. DNA for the CDR3: TGTGCCAGCAGCCCCCCCAGGGGCGGCCCGGACACTGAAGCTTTCTTT.

This sequence joins TRBV7-9 and TRBJ2-7; TRBD1 matches at 9 bases. This CDR3 contains 18 residues. J gave up 4 bases and V 5 bases, and 18 bases lay outside the gene matches. The germline CDR1 and CDR2 sequences are SEHNR and FQNEAQ (reference sequence). In nucleotides, the CDR3 is TGTGCCAGCAGCGAATCCGGGACAGGGAGACGACTTGGGTACGAGCAGTACTTC. It yields the protein CASSESGTGRRLGYEQYF. The full variable domain, completed using reference TRBV7-9 and TRBJ2-7, is DTGVSQNPRHKITKRGQNVTFRCDPISEHNRLYWYRQTLGQGPEFLTYFQNEAQLEKSRLLSDRFSAERPKGSFSTLEIQRTEQGDSAMYLCASSESGTGRRLGYEQYFGPGTRLTVT.

For this clone: Other DNA sequences in the sample encode the same CDR3. The J gene is TRBJ1-5, the V gene TRBV5-1; 8 nucleotides align to TRBD1. The trim removed 4 bases at V and 4 bases at J, leaving 4 bases unmatched. CDR1 and CDR2 (germline): SGHRS, YFSETQ. This CDR3 spans 14 amino acids. The CDR3, as DNA: TGCGCCAGCAGCCCAGGGACAGGAAATCAGCCCCAGCATTTT. Its translation is CASSPGTGNQPQHF. Full variable domain (remainder filled in from reference TRBV5-1 and TRBJ1-5): KAGVTQTPRYLIKTRGQQVTLSCSPISGHRSVSWYQQTPGQGLQFLFEYFSETQRNKGNFPGRFSGRQFSNSRSEMNVSTLELGDSALYLCASSPGTGNQPQHFGDGTRLSIL.

This clone has a single count. This chain uses TRBV2 with TRBJ2-1, with 8 bases fitting TRBD1. The ends lost 6 bases at V and 3 bases at J; junction bases unmatched: 7. From germline, CDR1 is SNHLY and CDR2 FYNNEI. This CDR3 region has 15 residues. The chain's CDR3 is CASSGQGFFYNEQFF. DNA for the CDR3: TGTGCCAGCAGCGGACAGGGCTTTTTCTACAATGAGCAGTTCTTC.

On this clone: Different DNA sequences within this sample yield the same CDR3. The chain has TRBV27 and TRBJ2-7; 11 bases are shared with TRBD2. Germline V gene sequence: CDR1 MNHEY, CDR2 SMNVEV (reference sequence). This CDR3 spans 14 amino acids. Trimming took 5 bases from V and 4 from J; bases not matched to a gene: 4. CDR3 nucleotides: TGTGCCAGCAGTCTGGGACTAGCGGATTACGAGCAGTACTTC. Protein: CASSLGLADYEQYF.

The chain uses TRBV7-9 and TRBJ2-1, with D possibly being TRBD1 (5 bases). The CDR3 length is 14 residues. The germline V and J ends were trimmed by 4 bases and 9 bases, with 16 bases remaining between them. Germline CDR1 reads SEHNR; CDR2 reads FQNEAQ (reference sequence). CDR3 sequence: CASSSREFGAEQFF. The CDR3 DNA is TGTGCCAGCAGCTCCAGGGAATTTGGGGCTGAGCAGTTCTTC.

The chain's CDR3 is CASSWVSAGVSNEQFF. The CDR3 coding sequence is TGTGCCAGCAGCTGGGTATCAGCGGGAGTCAGCAATGAGCAGTTCTTC. V and J are TRBV7-9 and TRBJ2-1, with 8 nucleotides matching TRBD2. Germline lookup yields CDR1 SEHNR and CDR2 FQNEAQ (reference sequence). The CDR3 has 16 amino acids. The V and J ends lost 4 bases and 6 bases, in that order; junction bases with no gene match: 11. The variable domain in full, with the rest retrieved from reference TRBV7-9 and TRBJ2-1, is DTGVSQNPRHKITKRGQNVTFRCDPISEHNRLYWYRQTLGQGPEFLTYFQNEAQLEKSRLLSDRFSAERPKGSFSTLEIQRTEQGDSAMYLCASSWVSAGVSNEQFFGPGTRLTVL.

The chain carries TRBV6-1 and TRBJ2-1; TRBD2 agrees at 14 bases. V trimming: 2 bases; J trimming: 10 bases; junction bases outside the gene matches: 7. The CDR3 sequence is 16 residues long. The V gene's germline CDR1 is MNHNS and CDR2 SASEGT. The CDR3 sequence: CASSELGLAGEQEQFF. The DNA for the CDR3 is TGTGCCAGCAGTGAACTGGGACTAGCGGGAGAGCAAGAGCAGTTCTTC.

The chain is built from TRBV28 and TRBJ2-1; weak D call: TRBD2 (6 bases). This CDR3 comprises 12 residues. Germline lookup yields CDR1 MDHEN and CDR2 SYDVKM. V lost 6 bases and J 14 bases, leaving 17 bases between the germline ends. In DNA form, the CDR3 reads TGTGCCAGCAGCACATCCGGGAGCAGAGAGTTCTTC. Amino acid sequence: CASSTSGSREFF. Full variable domain (outside the CDR3, taken from reference TRBV28 and TRBJ2-1): DVKVTQSSRYLVKRTGEKVFLECVQDMDHENMFWYRQDPGLGLRLIYFSYDVKMKEKGDIPEGYSVSREKKERFSLILESASTNQTSMYLCASSTSGSREFFGPGTRLTVL.

The chain recombines TRBV5-1 with TRBJ1-6; 9 bases fit TRBD1. With V trimmed by 6 bases and J by 6 bases, 10 bases remained unmatched. CDR1 is SGHRS, CDR2 YFSETQ, per germline. The CDR3 is 16 residues long. The CDR3 bases are TGCGCCAGCACTCGGGACAGGGTGTTTGGTAATTCACCCCTCCACTTT. This codes for CASTRDRVFGNSPLHF.

The rearrangement links TRBV10-1 to TRBJ2-4; D is unclear. The CDR3 sequence is 11 residues long. Germline-derived CDR1 and CDR2 are WNHNN and SYGVQD (reference sequence). The CDR3: CVHGSKNIQYF. The DNA of the CDR3 is TGCGTCCATGGCAGCAAAAACATTCAGTACTTC.

The rearrangement links TRBV6-1 to TRBJ2-7, with TRBD2 matching 7 bases. The CDR3 contains 15 residues. V trimming: 3 bases; J trimming: 0 bases; junction bases outside the gene matches: 5. Germline V gene sequence: CDR1 MNHNS, CDR2 SASEGT. The CDR3 sequence: CASSEIPSGSYEQYF. CDR3 bases: TGTGCCAGCAGTGAGATACCTAGCGGCTCCTACGAGCAGTACTTC.

The genes are TRBV27 and TRBJ2-1, with TRBD1 identical over 8 bases. Germline CDR1 MNHEY, CDR2 SMNVEV (reference sequence). V was clipped by 5 bases and J by 5 bases; unmatched bases: 17. This CDR3 has 18 amino acids. The CDR3: CASSQPQGGRGPHNEQFF. The CDR3 region has the DNA TGTGCCAGCAGTCAACCGCAAGGTGGCAGGGGGCCGCACAATGAGCAGTTCTTC.